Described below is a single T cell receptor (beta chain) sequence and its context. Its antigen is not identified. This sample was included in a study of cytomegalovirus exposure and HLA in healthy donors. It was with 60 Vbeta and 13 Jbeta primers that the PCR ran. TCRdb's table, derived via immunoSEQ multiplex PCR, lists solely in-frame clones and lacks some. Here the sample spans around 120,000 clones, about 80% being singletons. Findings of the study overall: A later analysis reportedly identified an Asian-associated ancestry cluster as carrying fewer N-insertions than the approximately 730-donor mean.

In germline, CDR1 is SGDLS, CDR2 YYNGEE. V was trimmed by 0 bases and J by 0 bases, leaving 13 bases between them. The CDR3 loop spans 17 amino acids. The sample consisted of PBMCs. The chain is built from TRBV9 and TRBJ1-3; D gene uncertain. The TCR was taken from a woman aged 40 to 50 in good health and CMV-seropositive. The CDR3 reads CASSVGREHHSGNTIYF. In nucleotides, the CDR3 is TGTGCCAGCAGCGTAGGTAGGGAGCACCACTCTGGAAACACCATATATTTT.